This T cell receptor beta chain is drawn from a study of cytomegalovirus exposure and HLA in healthy donors. The CDR3 spans 13 residues. The V gene lost 5 bases and the J gene lost 4 bases, with 14 bases spanning the gap. Germline V gene lookup returns CDR1 GTSNPN and CDR2 SVGIG (reference sequence). The primer mix had 60 Vbeta and 13 Jbeta primers. Generated by immunoSEQ multiplex PCR, the TCRdb table keeps only in-frame clones and is missing some. The table shows 120,000 to 150,000 clones, with roughly 80% occurring only once. The genes are TRBV30 and TRBJ1-2; TRBD1 might be the D (5 bases). The receptor was derived from a woman aged 25 to 39 in good health and CMV-seronegative. The sample was PBMCs. This CDR3 reads CAWGQGISYGYTF. CDR3 DNA sequence: TGTGCCTGGGGTCAGGGAATCAGCTATGGCTACACCTTC.